This TCR beta chain was captured by sequencing in a study of OX40 agonist ivuxolimab in advanced cancers. Using immunoSEQ multiplex PCR, the repertoire was profiled, and TCRdb retains in-frame clones only, with some absent. Here the sample spans some 91,000 clones, around 87% being singletons. The sequence was obtained from an adult with an advanced solid tumor such as melanoma, head and neck, liver or kidney cancer. This material consisted of CD4+ or CD8+ T cells sorted from blood, taken in a trial of the OX40 agonist ivuxolimab.

Here the CDR3 reads CASSFLVPGELFF. The DNA of the CDR3 is TGTGCCAGCAGCTTTCTAGTTCCCGGGGAGCTGTTTTTT. The V call is TRBV7-2, the J call TRBJ2-2; D remains unclear. Germline values: CDR1 SGHTA, CDR2 FQGNSA. V lost 3 bases to trimming and J lost 6 bases, with 8 bases between them. This CDR3 has 13 residues.